This T cell receptor beta chain was recorded in a study of T cells after yellow fever vaccination. Study-wide results and limits: In post-booster samples, most primary-vaccination clones reappeared (under 98% CD4, roughly 88% CD8).

The CDR3 is made up of 13 amino acids. Germline V gene lookup returns CDR1 MGHDK and CDR2 SYGVNS. The ends lost 8 bases at V and 6 bases at J; junction bases unmatched: 6. Turning to this clonotype: Antigen: not known.

One entry per CDR3 protein, called by TCRdb with MiXCR from the 5' RACE reads. Found here are about 73,000 distinct CDR3 sequences, roughly 7.7% of them singletons; the top ten hold 35% to 45%. This sequence was found in a young man who received the YFV17D yellow fever vaccine. The sequencing used CD8+ T cells sorted from PBMCs, collected on the day of the yellow fever booster vaccination. The genes are TRBV25-1 and TRBJ1-5, with 8 bases identical to TRBD1. CDR3 sequence reads: CASAGQGIQPQHF. CDR3 DNA sequence: TGTGCCAGCGCCGGACAGGGAATTCAGCCCCAGCATTTT. The whole variable domain, filled in from reference TRBV25-1 and TRBJ1-5, reads EADIYQTPRYLVIGTGKKITLECSQTMGHDKMYWYQQDPGMELHLIHYSYGVNSTEKGDLSSESTVSRIRTEHFPLTLESARPSHTSQYLCASAGQGIQPQHFGDGTRLSIL.